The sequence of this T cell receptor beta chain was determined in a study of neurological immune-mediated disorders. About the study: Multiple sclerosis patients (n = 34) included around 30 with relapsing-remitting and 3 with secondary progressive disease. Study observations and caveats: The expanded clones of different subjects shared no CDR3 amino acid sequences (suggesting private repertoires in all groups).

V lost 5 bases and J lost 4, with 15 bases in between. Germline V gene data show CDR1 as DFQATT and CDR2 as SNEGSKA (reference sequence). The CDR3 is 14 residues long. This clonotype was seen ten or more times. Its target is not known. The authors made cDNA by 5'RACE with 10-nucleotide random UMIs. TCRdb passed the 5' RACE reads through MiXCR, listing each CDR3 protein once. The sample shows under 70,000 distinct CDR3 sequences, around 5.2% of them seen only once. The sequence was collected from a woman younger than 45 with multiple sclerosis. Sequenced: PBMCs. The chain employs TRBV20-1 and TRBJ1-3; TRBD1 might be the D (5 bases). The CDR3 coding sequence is TGCAGTGCTTGGGACCTTTCGGGAGGAAACACCATATATTTT. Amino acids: CSAWDLSGGNTIYF.